This TCR beta chain originates from a study of post-analysis software for immune sequencing data. Study conclusions and caveats: Four to six TRBV segments appeared more often in patients than in controls, and TRBV5-6, TRBV5-1 and TRBV20-1 were among these.

Unique molecular identifiers had been added to the TCR beta cDNA libraries. TCRdb analysed the PCR reads with MiXCR anew, one entry per CDR3 protein. The sample holds approximately 360,000 distinct CDR3 sequences, about a third seen once. With 4 bases removed from V and 1 base from J, the gap between germline ends came to 18 bases. The CDR3 extends over 17 amino acids. CDR1 and CDR2 (germline): MNHEY, SVGEGT. This clonotype was counted between two and nine times. What it recognizes is unknown. The genes are TRBV6-2 or TRBV6-3 and TRBJ2-3, with D perhaps TRBD2 (5 bases). The specimen sequenced was blood. This clonotype was obtained from a girl aged 10 to 17 with multiple sclerosis. CDR3 protein: CASSWASGAGRTDTQYF. CDR3 coding DNA: TGTGCCAGCAGTTGGGCCTCCGGTGCGGGCCGCACAGATACGCAGTATTTT.